The 2 T cell receptor beta chains below all came from one sample that was sequenced in a study of spatial heterogeneity in lung cancer. Described time point: sample taken at primary tumor resection. From the 5' RACE reads, TCRdb called clonotypes with MiXCR, one entry per CDR3 protein. In the table there are tens of thousands of distinct CDR3 sequences, 7% of which are singletons. The specimen was PBMCs, collected at surgery. The receptors were gathered from a male donor with early-stage non-small cell lung cancer.

This clonotype was detected a few times. CDR3 protein: CSARRVGAYEQYF. CDR3 coding DNA: TGCAGTGCTAGACGTGTCGGGGCCTACGAGCAGTACTTC. This sequence joins TRBV20-1 and TRBJ2-7, with TRBD2 as a possible D gene (5 bases). Germline V gene sequence: CDR1 DFQATT, CDR2 SNEGSKA (reference sequence). The CDR3 loop spans 13 amino acids. Trimming stripped 2 bases from V and 2 bases from J, with 10 bases between.

This clonotype was recorded a few times. The chain recombines TRBV20-1 with TRBJ1-5, with TRBD1 matching 7 bases. Trimming at V came to 6 bases and at J to 0 bases, leaving 11 bases not matched to a gene. This CDR3 spans 16 amino acids. Germline CDR1 reads DFQATT; CDR2 reads SNEGSKA (reference sequence). The CDR3 coding sequence is TGCAGTGCATTGGGGACAGCCAAGTATAGCAATCAGCCCCAGCATTTT. Translated: CSALGTAKYSNQPQHF.